Presented here are 10 T cell receptor beta chains from one specimen sequenced in a study of T cell responses to AZD1222 COVID-19 vaccine. Some clones are missing from TCRdb's copy, which holds only in-frame ones; the method was immunoSEQ multiplex PCR. The data contain about 120,000 clones, roughly 90% of them singletons. Sequenced material: peripheral blood, taken 28 days after the second AZD1222 dose. Receptor source: an adult who received the AZD1222 COVID-19 vaccine.

The chain combines TRBV18 with TRBJ2-7, with 7 bases that match TRBD1. CDR1 is KGHSH, CDR2 LQKENI, per germline. The ends lost 1 base at V and 3 bases at J; junction bases unmatched: 3. The CDR3 is made up of 14 amino acids. The CDR3 is CASSPRQGRYEQYF. In DNA form, the CDR3 reads TGTGCCAGCTCACCACGACAGGGCCGCTACGAGCAGTACTTC.

The chain links TRBV9 to TRBJ2-5; 10 bases are a match to TRBD1. CDR1 is SGDLS and CDR2 is YYNGEE in the germline V gene. Losses at the gene ends were 4 bases for V and 6 bases for J; bases not matched to a gene: 15. The CDR3 runs to 17 residues. In DNA, the CDR3 is TGTGCCAGCAGCCTATCTGGTCGAGGGGACAGGGGAAAGACCCAGTACTTC. Its translation: CASSLSGRGDRGKTQYF.

The chain joins TRBV7-9 to TRBJ2-7; weak D call: TRBD1 (6 bases). CDR3 length: 16 amino acids. CDR1 and CDR2 from the germline V gene are SEHNR and FQNEAQ (reference sequence). V gave up 0 bases and J gave up 0 bases, with 12 bases separating them. CDR3 in amino acids: CASSLASGTPSYEQYF. The CDR3 region has the DNA TGTGCCAGCAGCTTAGCCTCCGGGACACCCTCCTACGAGCAGTACTTC.

This chain links TRBV7-2 with TRBJ2-2; 7 positions match TRBD2. This CDR3 has 16 amino acids. Germline-derived CDR1 and CDR2 are SGHTA and FQGNSA. The junction had 5 bases not matched to a gene; V was cut back by 0 bases and J by 4 bases. The CDR3 loop is CASSLAPRGSTGELFF. CDR3 in DNA: TGTGCCAGCAGCTTAGCCCCGCGGGGGAGCACCGGGGAGCTGTTTTTT.

V gene TRBV7-6 combines with J gene TRBJ1-2; D might be TRBD1 (5 bases). Trimming took 3 bases from V and 4 from J, leaving 15 bases between them. Germline loops: CDR1 SGHVS, CDR2 FNYEAQ. CDR3 length: 15 amino acids. The CDR3 DNA follows: TGTGCCAGCAGCTTCGGAATTAGGGACCCCTATGGCTACACCTTC. As protein: CASSFGIRDPYGYTF.

This CDR3 is CASSSSRDRTGELFF. CDR3 nucleotides: TGTGCCAGCAGCTCCAGCCGGGACAGAACCGGGGAGCTGTTTTTT. The chain is built from TRBV7-8 and TRBJ2-2; 7 bases are a match to TRBD1. Germline V lookup: CDR1 SGHVS, CDR2 FQNEAQ. V trimming: 4 bases; J trimming: 5 bases; junction bases outside the gene matches: 7. The length of the CDR3 is 15 residues.

The chain combines TRBV7-2 with TRBJ1-6; 11 nucleotides align to TRBD1. Per germline, CDR1 SGHTA and CDR2 FQGNSA. The V and J ends lost 5 bases and 6 bases, in that order; junction bases with no gene match: 6. The CDR3 extends over 16 amino acids. This CDR3 reads CASSGTGTGGNSPLHF. The CDR3 DNA sequence: TGTGCCAGCAGCGGAACCGGGACAGGGGGTAATTCACCCCTCCACTTT. The full variable domain, completed using reference TRBV7-2 and TRBJ1-6, is GAGVSQSPSNKVTEKGKDVELRCDPISGHTALYWYRQSLGQGLEFLIYFQGNSAPDKSGLPSDRFSAERTGGSVSTLTIQRTQQEDSAVYLCASSGTGTGGNSPLHFGNGTRLTVT.

This clone was detected a few times. Other DNA variants within this sample encode the same CDR3. The DNA for the CDR3 is TGTGCCAGCAGTTTAGGGGGCTATGGCTACACCTTC. It is translated as CASSLGGYGYTF. The chain carries TRBV28 and TRBJ1-2, with a possible D match to TRBD1 (5 bases). Germline V gives CDR1 MDHEN, CDR2 SYDVKM. The CDR3 loop spans 12 amino acids. Trimming left V 2 bases short and J 4 bases short, with 5 bases between.

V and J are TRBV5-5 and TRBJ1-1; D not resolved. Germline CDR1 and CDR2: SGHKS and YYEKEE (reference sequence). The V gene lost 1 base and the J gene lost 5 bases, with 18 bases spanning the gap. The CDR3 runs 16 residues. DNA of the CDR3: TGTGCCAGCAGCTTGTTCATCGGGGTGGTAGGGACTGAAGCTTTCTTT. It codes for CASSLFIGVVGTEAFF.

The V gene is TRBV18, the J gene TRBJ1-1; D may be TRBD1 (5 bases). The germline V and J ends were trimmed by 4 bases and 0 bases, with 9 bases remaining between them. Germline CDR1 reads KGHSH; CDR2 reads LQKENI. This CDR3 has 14 residues. The CDR3 bases are TGTGCCAGCTCACGGGGGAATTTGAACACTGAAGCTTTCTTT. The encoded protein is CASSRGNLNTEAFF.